The 25 T cell receptor beta chains in this list originate from one sample, sequenced in a study of blood T cell repertoires in COVID-19. Repertoires were generated with immunoSEQ multiplex PCR, while TCRdb's copy carries only in-frame clones and drops some. Of roughly 250,000 clones in the sample, roughly 88% are singletons; the top ten hold roughly 1.2%. Sequenced material: PBMCs or T cells enriched from blood (not recorded which). Every receptor here comes from a woman aged 40 to 49 with acute COVID-19.

This chain links TRBV3-1 (or the pseudogene TRBV3-2) with TRBJ2-7; TRBD2 matches at 7 bases. V gave up 1 base and J gave up 6 bases; unmatched junction bases: 9. Germline-derived CDR1 and CDR2 are LGHDT and YNNKEL (reference sequence). The CDR3 is 15 amino acids. The CDR3 sequence: CASSQGREGLSEQYF. Here the CDR3 DNA reads TGTGCCAGCAGCCAAGGCAGGGAGGGCCTGTCCGAGCAGTACTTC.

The V gene is TRBV4-2, the J gene TRBJ1-5; D unresolved. Germline CDR1 reads LGHNA; CDR2 reads YNFKEQ. The V gene lost 3 bases and the J gene lost 4 bases, with 10 bases spanning the gap. This CDR3 is built from 14 residues. The DNA of the CDR3 is TGTGCCAGCAGCCATCGGACGGGAAATCAGCCCCAGCATTTT. Protein: CASSHRTGNQPQHF.

V and J are TRBV6-6 and TRBJ2-7, with TRBD1 matching 7 bases. Germline V CDR1 and CDR2: MNHNY, SVGAGI (reference sequence). J gave up 6 bases and V 5 bases, and 13 bases lay outside the gene matches. This CDR3 is 15 amino acids long. CDR3 amino acids: CASSDRGGLVREQYV. CDR3 DNA: TGTGCCAGCAGTGATCGAGGGGGCTTGGTACGCGAGCAGTACGTC.

The chain is built from TRBV2 and TRBJ2-7; the D gene is possibly TRBD2 (6 bases). This CDR3 region has 15 residues. Germline loops: CDR1 SNHLY, CDR2 FYNNEI. Trimming took off 2 bases at V and 0 bases at J, with 11 bases between the two ends. Here the CDR3 reads CASSENSGSSYEQYF. CDR3 nucleotides: TGTGCCAGCAGTGAAAATAGCGGTAGCTCCTACGAGCAGTACTTC.

This chain uses TRBV7-2 with TRBJ2-2, with 8 bases matching TRBD2. The V gene's germline CDR1 is SGHTA and CDR2 FQGNSA. CDR3 length: 16 residues. Losses at the gene ends were 0 bases for V and 6 bases for J; bases not matched to a gene: 6. For the CDR3, the DNA is TGTGCCAGCAGCTTAGCGCGGGAGGTTGCCGCCGGGGAGCTGTTTTTT. Translation gives CASSLAREVAAGELFF.

This rearrangement joins TRBV10-3 to TRBJ1-2; D is possibly TRBD1 (5 bases). There are 12 residues in the CDR3. The germline V gene encodes CDR1 ENHRY and CDR2 SYGVKD. Trimming pared 10 bases from V and 6 bases from J, leaving 15 bases between. The CDR3 region has the DNA TGTGCCACCTACGGGGGAGGGGATGGCTACACCTTC. Protein sequence: CATYGGGDGYTF.

J is TRBJ2-7 and V is TRBV28; 7 nucleotides align to TRBD2. This CDR3 has 14 residues. The V gene's germline CDR1 is MDHEN and CDR2 SYDVKM. J gave up 2 bases and V 3 bases, and 4 bases lay outside the gene matches. CDR3 residues: CASSFLGGAYEQYF. For the CDR3, the DNA is TGTGCCAGCAGTTTTCTTGGGGGGGCCTACGAGCAGTACTTC.

The chain links TRBV29-1 to TRBJ2-1, with D hard to call. Germline V gene lookup returns CDR1 SQVTM and CDR2 ANQGSEA. V was shortened by 7 bases and J by 5 bases, with 12 bases between the two germline ends. The CDR3 length is 12 residues. DNA for the CDR3: TGCAGCGCTGTGCTACCCCACAATGAGCAGTTCTTC. This codes for CSAVLPHNEQFF.

The V and J genes are TRBV24-1 and TRBJ1-5, with 10 bases fitting TRBD1. The CDR3 runs 16 residues. Germline values: CDR1 KGHDR, CDR2 SFDVKD. V gave up 4 bases and J gave up 3 bases; unmatched junction bases: 5. The CDR3 protein is CATSDRTGGNNQPQHF. The CDR3 coding sequence is TGTGCCACCAGTGACAGGACAGGGGGAAACAATCAGCCCCAGCATTTT.

This clone was counted a few times. The chain joins TRBV11-2 to TRBJ1-6; D gene uncertain. In germline, CDR1 is SGHAT, CDR2 FQNNGV. The CDR3 has 16 residues. V dropped 2 bases and J dropped 3 bases, with 11 bases sitting between them. CDR3: CASSLFRSNYNSPLHF. CDR3 in DNA: TGTGCCAGCAGCTTATTTCGCAGTAACTATAATTCACCCCTCCACTTT. The whole variable domain, filled in from reference TRBV11-2 and TRBJ1-6, reads EAGVAQSPRYKIIEKRQSVAFWCNPISGHATLYWYQQILGQGPKLLIQFQNNGVVDDSQLPKDRFSAERLKGVDSTLKIQPAKLEDSAVYLCASSLFRSNYNSPLHFGNGTRLTVT.

V gene TRBV9 combines with J gene TRBJ2-2, with TRBD1 matching 8 bases. The CDR3 spans 16 residues. Germline V gives CDR1 SGDLS, CDR2 YYNGEE. The V and J ends lost 1 base and 2 bases, in that order; junction bases with no gene match: 4. CDR3 in amino acids: CASSVRAGGNTGELFF. The CDR3 region has the DNA TGTGCCAGCAGCGTAAGGGCAGGGGGCAACACCGGGGAGCTGTTTTTT.

This sequence joins TRBV5-4 and TRBJ2-2; 7 nucleotides line up with TRBD2. This CDR3 region has 16 residues. V trimming: 4 bases; J trimming: 3 bases; junction bases outside the gene matches: 9. Per germline, CDR1 SGHNT and CDR2 YYREEE (reference sequence). In DNA, the CDR3 is TGTGCCAGCAGCCCCTGGGCTCTAGCGGACACCGGGGAGCTGTTTTTT. Translated, it gives CASSPWALADTGELFF.

The chain employs TRBV5-1 and TRBJ1-1; D is unclear. The CDR3 runs 14 residues. Germline V CDR1 and CDR2: SGHRS, YFSETQ. V was pared by 0 bases and J by 0 bases, with 6 bases between. The CDR3 bases are TGCGCCAGCAGCTTGGATATAGTGAACACTGAAGCTTTCTTT. It is translated as CASSLDIVNTEAFF.

The chain combines TRBV7-9 with TRBJ2-7, with D possibly TRBD1 on 6 matching bases. The V gene's germline CDR1 is SEHNR and CDR2 FQNEAQ (reference sequence). V gave up 5 bases and J gave up 0 bases, with 11 bases separating them. The length of the CDR3 is 14 residues. For the CDR3, the DNA is TGTGCCAGCAGCCCAAGACAGGACTCCTACGAGCAGTACGTC. Translated: CASSPRQDSYEQYV.

The rearrangement links TRBV5-1 to TRBJ1-5; 9 nucleotides agree with TRBD1. The CDR3 covers 15 residues. CDR1 SGHRS and CDR2 YFSETQ come from the germline V gene. The V and J ends lost 4 bases and 6 bases, in that order; junction bases with no gene match: 8. CDR3: CASSSTGGGGQPQHF. The DNA of the CDR3 is TGCGCCAGCAGCAGTACAGGGGGCGGAGGTCAGCCCCAGCATTTT.

The chain couples TRBV6-5 to TRBJ1-2, with 8 bases fitting TRBD1. This CDR3 is 12 amino acids long. The J segment lost 7 bases and the V segment lost 6 bases, leaving 4 bases of the junction unmatched. CDR1 and CDR2 from the germline V gene are MNHEY and SVGAGI. The DNA for the CDR3 is TGTGCCAGCAGAGAGACAGGGGCTGGCTACACCTTC. Amino acid sequence: CASRETGAGYTF.

V gene TRBV12-3 or TRBV12-4 combines with J gene TRBJ1-1; a possible D gene is TRBD1 (6 bases). V lost 4 bases to trimming and J lost 1 base, with 7 bases between them. CDR3 size: 13 residues. CDR3 coding DNA: TGTGCCAGCAGTTACAGGGCGAACACTGAAGCTTTCTTT. Translation: CASSYRANTEAFF.

The chain couples TRBV28 to TRBJ1-5, with D perhaps TRBD1 (6 bases). Germline V lookup: CDR1 MDHEN, CDR2 SYDVKM. There are 14 residues in the CDR3. Between the trimmed V and J ends, which lost 5 bases and 5 bases, there was a span of 13 bases. CDR3 sequence: CASSPRQADQPQHF. CDR3 sequence (DNA): TGTGCCAGCAGTCCCAGACAGGCAGATCAGCCCCAGCATTTT.

This clone appeared a single time. The rearrangement joins TRBV5-4 to TRBJ1-2; TRBD1 agrees at 7 bases. Germline V lookup: CDR1 SGHNT, CDR2 YYREEE (reference sequence). CDR3 length: 15 residues. After removal of 3 bases from V and 6 bases from J, the junction contained 11 bases not matched to a gene. The CDR3 protein is CASSYGQEGSHGYTF. CDR3 bases: TGTGCCAGCAGCTACGGACAGGAAGGCTCCCATGGCTACACCTTC.

The chain couples TRBV19 to TRBJ2-2; possibly TRBD1 for D (5 bases). V shed 3 bases and J shed 0 bases, with 17 bases lying between them. The CDR3 is made up of 18 amino acids. Germline lookup yields CDR1 LNHDA and CDR2 SQIVND (reference sequence). This chain's CDR3 is CASSIPPWGSANTGELFF. In DNA, the CDR3 is TGTGCCAGTAGTATCCCGCCTTGGGGCTCGGCGAACACCGGGGAGCTGTTTTTT.

The V gene is TRBV5-4, the J gene TRBJ2-2; 8 bases are a match to TRBD2. V shed 2 bases, J shed 8 bases, and the junction held 8 bases outside the gene matches. Germline V gene sequence: CDR1 SGHNT, CDR2 YYREEE (reference sequence). The CDR3 covers 15 residues. The CDR3 region is CASSLIGGAPGELFF. In DNA, the CDR3 is TGTGCCAGCAGCTTAATCGGGGGGGCCCCAGGGGAGCTGTTTTTT.

J is TRBJ2-7 and V is TRBV24-1; perhaps TRBD1 as D (5 bases). In germline, CDR1 is KGHDR, CDR2 SFDVKD. Trimming removed 1 base at V and 3 bases at J, with 12 bases between. This CDR3 is 15 amino acids long. The CDR3 is CATSDFKAGIYEQYF. CDR3 bases: TGTGCCACCAGTGATTTCAAGGCAGGGATCTACGAGCAGTACTTC.

The chain has TRBV11-2 and TRBJ2-7; 7 positions agree with TRBD2. J was trimmed by 2 bases and V by 3 bases; bases with no gene match: 1. The CDR3 length is 13 residues. The germline gives CDR1 SGHAT, CDR2 FQNNGV. The CDR3 nucleotides are TGTGCCAGCAGCTTTGGACTAGCCTACGAGCAGTACGTC. It codes for CASSFGLAYEQYV.

The CDR3 DNA reads as TGCGCCAGCAGCTGGACTAGCGGGCTTGGGGACAATGAGCAGTTCTTC. It is translated as CASSWTSGLGDNEQFF. V and J are TRBV5-1 and TRBJ2-1; 11 bases agree with TRBD2. Trimming removed 3 bases from V and 5 bases from J; junction bases left unmatched: 7. CDR1 and CDR2 from the germline V gene are SGHRS and YFSETQ. The CDR3 covers 16 residues.

The rearrangement uses TRBV30 and TRBJ2-3, with 9 bases fitting TRBD1. V was pared by 1 base and J by 2 bases, with 4 bases of the junction left unmatched. Germline V gives CDR1 GTSNPN, CDR2 SVGIG (reference sequence). CDR3 size: 15 residues. The CDR3 DNA is TGTGCCTGGAGTGAATTACAGGGGGCCACAGATACGCAGTATTTT. Translated: CAWSELQGATDTQYF.